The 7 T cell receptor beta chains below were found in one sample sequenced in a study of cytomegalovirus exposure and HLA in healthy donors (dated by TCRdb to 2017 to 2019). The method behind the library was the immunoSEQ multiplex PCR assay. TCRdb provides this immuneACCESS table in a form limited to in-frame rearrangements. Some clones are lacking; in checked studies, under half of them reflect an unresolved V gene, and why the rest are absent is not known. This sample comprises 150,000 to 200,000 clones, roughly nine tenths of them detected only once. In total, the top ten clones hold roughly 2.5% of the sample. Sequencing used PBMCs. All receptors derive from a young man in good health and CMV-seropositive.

CDR3 residues: CASSLSPGGGYTF. As DNA, the CDR3 is TGTGCCAGCAGTCTCTCCCCAGGGGGTGGCTACACCTTC. This sequence joins TRBV6-5 and TRBJ1-2, with 7 nucleotides matching TRBD1. This CDR3 has 13 amino acids. Germline-derived CDR1 and CDR2 are MNHEY and SVGAGI. V gave up 5 bases and J gave up 7 bases; unmatched junction bases: 7.

The DNA of the CDR3 is TGTGCCAGCAGCTCCAAATGGGGGGATGAGCAGTTCTTC. The encoded protein is CASSSKWGDEQFF. The J gene is TRBJ2-1, the V gene TRBV7-9; D perhaps matches TRBD2 (6 bases). Germline V gene sequence: CDR1 SEHNR, CDR2 FQNEAQ (reference sequence). CDR3 size: 13 residues. Trimming left V 4 bases short and J 8 bases short, with 12 bases between.

CDR3 protein: CSVRPGSGDNEQFF. CDR3 sequence (DNA): TGCAGCGTCCGACCGGGGAGCGGTGACAATGAGCAGTTCTTC. This rearrangement joins TRBV29-1 to TRBJ2-1; weak D call: TRBD2 (5 bases). The ends were cut back, 6 bases at V and 5 bases at J, with 17 bases in the middle. The CDR3 has 14 amino acids. The germline gives CDR1 SQVTM, CDR2 ANQGSEA.

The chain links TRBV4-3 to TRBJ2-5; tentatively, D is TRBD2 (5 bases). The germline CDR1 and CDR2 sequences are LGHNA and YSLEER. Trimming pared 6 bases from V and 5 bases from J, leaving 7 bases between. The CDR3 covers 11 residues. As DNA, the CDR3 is TGCGCCAGCAGACGAGGGGAGACCCAGTACTTC. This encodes CASRRGETQYF.

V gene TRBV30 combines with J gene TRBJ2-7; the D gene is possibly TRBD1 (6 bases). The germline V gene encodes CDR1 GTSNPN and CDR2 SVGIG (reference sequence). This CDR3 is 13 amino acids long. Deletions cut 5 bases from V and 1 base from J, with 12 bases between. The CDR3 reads CAWEGDTSYEQYF. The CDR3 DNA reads TGTGCCTGGGAGGGGGACACATCCTACGAGCAGTACTTC.

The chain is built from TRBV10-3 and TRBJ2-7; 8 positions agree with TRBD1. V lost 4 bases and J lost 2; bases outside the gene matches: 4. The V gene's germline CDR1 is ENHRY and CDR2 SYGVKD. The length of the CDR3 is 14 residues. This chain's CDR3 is CAISADRDTYEQYF. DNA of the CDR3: TGTGCCATCAGTGCGGACAGGGACACCTACGAGCAGTACTTC.

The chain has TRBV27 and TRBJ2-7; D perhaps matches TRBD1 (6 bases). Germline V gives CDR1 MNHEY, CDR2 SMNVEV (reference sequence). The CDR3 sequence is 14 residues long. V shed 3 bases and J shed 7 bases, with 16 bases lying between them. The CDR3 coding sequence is TGTGCCAGCAGTTTCGGCAGGGGAATAGGGGAGCAGTACTTC. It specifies CASSFGRGIGEQYF.